Reported below is one TCR beta chain. Trimming stripped 4 bases from V and 6 bases from J, with 13 bases between. The CDR3 contains 13 residues. Then a second PCR, running about 6 to 12 cycles, was carried out with a sample-barcoded 5' primer and a J-beta primer mix. TCRdb reprocessed the 5' RACE reads with MiXCR, giving one entry per CDR3 protein. The table lists 780,000 or so distinct CDR3 sequences, 20% to 25% of them singletons. The sample belongs to a study of blood T cells in healthy people across ages. The data also belong to a second study, concerning T cells of mothers and their children.

J is TRBJ2-7 and V is TRBV6-7, with TRBD2 as a possible D gene (6 bases). TRBV6-7 is labeled an ORF, and its function is uncertain. The sequence came from a boy younger than 18 in good health. The material sequenced was blood. CDR3 DNA sequence: TGTGCCAGCAGTTGCAGGAGGGGAATCGAGCAGTACTTC. As protein: CASSCRRGIEQYF.